This TCR beta chain stems from a study of blood T cell repertoires in COVID-19. The germline CDR1 and CDR2 sequences are SGHKS and YYEKEE (reference sequence). The V end lost 3 bases, the J end lost 0 bases, and 11 bases lay between the germline ends. The CDR3 runs 15 residues. TCRdb's table, derived via immunoSEQ multiplex PCR, lists solely in-frame clones and lacks some. The table includes about 92,000 clones, roughly nine tenths detected once. The receptor's source is a human donor with active COVID-19. The donor label of this sample is uncertain. The chain employs TRBV5-5 and TRBJ2-3; D might be TRBD1 (5 bases). Sequencing was carried out using peripheral blood. The CDR3 DNA reads TGTGCCAGCAGCTCCCTGACAGAGAGCACAGATACGCAGTATTTT. Translation: CASSSLTESTDTQYF.